The 11 T cell receptor beta chains in this list originate from one sample, sequenced in a study of blood T cell repertoires in COVID-19. The protocol was immunoSEQ multiplex PCR, while the TCRdb copy is restricted to in-frame clones and leaves out a portion. The table records about 120,000 clones, roughly four fifths of them present only once. Source material: peripheral blood. The source of these receptors is a human donor in a cohort sampled during active COVID-19.

The chain links TRBV28 to TRBJ2-2; 11 positions match TRBD1. CDR3 length: 14 residues. Germline CDR1 MDHEN, CDR2 SYDVKM. J gave up 6 bases and V 5 bases, and 2 bases lay outside the gene matches. CDR3 protein: CASSRGQGAGELFF. CDR3 sequence (DNA): TGTGCCAGCAGTAGGGGACAGGGGGCCGGGGAGCTGTTTTTT. Drawing the rest from reference TRBV28 and TRBJ2-2, the complete variable domain is DVKVTQSSRYLVKRTGEKVFLECVQDMDHENMFWYRQDPGLGLRLIYFSYDVKMKEKGDIPEGYSVSREKKERFSLILESASTNQTSMYLCASSRGQGAGELFFGEGSRLTVL.

A note on this clone: Other DNA sequences from this sample encode an identical CDR3 as well. The CDR3 DNA follows: TGTGCCAGTAGTATCGACAGGGACACTGAAGCTTTCTTT. Amino acid sequence: CASSIDRDTEAFF. The chain has TRBV19 and TRBJ1-1; the match to TRBD1 covers 7 bases. This CDR3 comprises 13 residues. Germline CDR1 reads LNHDA; CDR2 reads SQIVND (reference sequence). J lost 3 bases, V lost 3 bases, and 1 base had no gene match.

The J gene is TRBJ2-1, the V gene TRBV5-1, with TRBD1 identical over 12 bases. The CDR3 has 16 residues. The germline V gene has CDR1 SGHRS and CDR2 YFSETQ. The J segment lost 7 bases and the V segment lost 2 bases, leaving 7 bases of the junction unmatched. CDR3 protein: CASSLPGTGGLNEQFF. CDR3 nucleotides: TGCGCCAGCAGCTTACCCGGGACAGGGGGCTTAAATGAGCAGTTCTTC.

This clone showed up just a few times. The chain employs TRBV6-5 and TRBJ2-1, with TRBD2 matching 11 bases. V trimming: 2 bases; J trimming: 8 bases; junction bases outside the gene matches: 5. CDR3 size: 15 residues. Germline-derived CDR1 and CDR2 are MNHEY and SVGAGI. The CDR3 coding sequence is TGTGCCAGCAGTTACCTAGCGGGGGGTATCGATGAGCAGTTCTTC. Translation gives CASSYLAGGIDEQFF.

Turning to this clone: Within the sample, other DNA sequences also encode this same CDR3. The chain uses TRBV6-1 and TRBJ2-7; 7 bases line up with TRBD1. This CDR3 is 14 amino acids long. With V trimmed by 2 bases and J by 0 bases, 1 base remained unmatched. CDR1 is MNHNS and CDR2 is SASEGT in the germline V gene. DNA of the CDR3: TGTGCCAGCAGTGAAAGGACAGGCTCCTACGAGCAGTACTTC. This gives the protein CASSERTGSYEQYF.

The chain employs TRBV5-4 and TRBJ2-3, with D possibly being TRBD2 (6 bases). This CDR3 has 14 amino acids. Trimming took off 2 bases at V and 8 bases at J, with 15 bases between the two ends. Per the germline V gene, CDR1 is SGHNT and CDR2 is YYREEE (reference sequence). This chain's CDR3 is CASSLGDPEGTQYF. The CDR3 nucleotides read TGTGCCAGCAGCTTAGGCGATCCGGAGGGTACGCAGTATTTT.

As for this clone: The sample contains more than one DNA sequence encoding this CDR3. This chain connects TRBV5-1 to TRBJ2-6; D is ambiguous. CDR3 size: 15 residues. Germline loops: CDR1 SGHRS, CDR2 YFSETQ. V was pared by 0 bases and J by 0 bases, with 4 bases between. CDR3: CASSLAGSGANVLTF. The CDR3 nucleotides are TGCGCCAGCAGCTTGGCGGGCTCTGGGGCCAACGTCCTGACTTTC.

The rearrangement uses TRBV3-1 (or the pseudogene TRBV3-2) and TRBJ2-7; D perhaps matches TRBD2 (5 bases). The CDR3 sequence is 15 residues long. Germline V gene lookup returns CDR1 LGHDT and CDR2 YNNKEL (reference sequence). Trimming shortened V by 3 bases and J by 2 bases, and 14 bases separated the two germline ends. CDR3 DNA: TGTGCCAGCAGCCAGGCTCTGGGAGCAACCTACGAGCAGTACTTC. It yields the protein CASSQALGATYEQYF.

This clone was observed a few times. The CDR3: CASSESTGGNQPQHF. In DNA, the CDR3 is TGTGCCAGCAGTGAAAGTACAGGGGGCAATCAGCCCCAGCATTTT. The chain employs TRBV2 and TRBJ1-5; TRBD1 matches 7 bases. The germline CDR1 and CDR2 sequences are SNHLY and FYNNEI. The CDR3 covers 15 residues. V shed 2 bases and J 2 bases; nucleotides not matched to a gene: 3.

The V and J genes are TRBV7-9 and TRBJ2-3; maybe TRBD2 (5 bases). The CDR3 is made up of 14 amino acids. V lost 3 bases, J lost 0 bases, and 7 bases lay in between. CDR1 and CDR2 (germline): SEHNR, FQNEAQ (reference sequence). The CDR3 here is CASSFASSTDTQYF. DNA of the CDR3: TGTGCCAGCAGCTTCGCTAGCAGCACAGATACGCAGTATTTT.

This rearrangement joins TRBV7-8 to TRBJ1-6, with D possibly being TRBD1 (6 bases). This CDR3 region has 16 residues. Per germline, CDR1 SGHVS and CDR2 FQNEAQ. The V gene lost 2 bases and the J gene lost 3 bases, with 11 bases spanning the gap. The CDR3 nucleotides read TGTGCCAGCAGCTTAAACAGGGTTAACTATAATTCACCCCTCCACTTT. Encoded protein: CASSLNRVNYNSPLHF.